Presented here are 22 T cell receptor beta chains from one specimen sequenced in a study of regulatory T cells in long-lasting Graves disease. Time point described: newly diagnosed GD, antithyroid drugs for less than 3 months. Scientists built the TCR library using RNA that was extracted from PBMCs. Sequencing libraries for TCR beta were prepared with iRepertoire HTBI primers and Arm-PCR of CDR3 regions. TCRdb recomputed calls from the multiplex PCR reads with MiXCR, one row per CDR3 protein. The sample consists of roughly 530,000 distinct CDR3 sequences, 15% to 20% of them appearing once. These same data were also listed under a study on T cells in Graves' hyperthyroidism and ophthalmopathy.

The source material was peripheral blood mononuclear cells (PBMCs), sampled at new diagnosis, from a patient treated with antithyroid drugs. The receptors were gathered from a woman aged 35-65 years with Graves disease.

This clonotype has a count of ten or more. The rearrangement joins TRBV11-1 to TRBJ2-2; D not certain. This CDR3 has 17 amino acids. The ends were cut back, 2 bases at V and 3 bases at J, with 16 bases in the middle. Germline V CDR1 and CDR2: SGHAT, FQDESV (reference sequence). Written as DNA, the CDR3 is TGTGCCAGCAGCTTAAAGCGACGCGTAATGTACACCGGGGAGCTGTTTTTT. It encodes CASSLKRRVMYTGELFF.

This clonotype was counted many times. The chain couples TRBV20-1 to TRBJ1-1; 11 bases map to TRBD1. After removal of 1 base from V and 11 bases from J, the junction contained 9 bases not matched to a gene. The CDR3 has 14 amino acids. Germline-derived CDR1 and CDR2 are DFQATT and SNEGSKA (reference sequence). The CDR3 spells CSARAPGTGGRAFF. The CDR3 DNA reads TGCAGTGCTAGAGCCCCCGGGACAGGGGGTCGCGCTTTCTTT.

This chain links TRBV5-1 with TRBJ1-6; D ambiguous. V was pared by 6 bases and J by 0 bases, with 16 bases between. Germline V gene data show CDR1 as SGHRS and CDR2 as YFSETQ. The CDR3 is 17 residues long. The CDR3, as DNA: TGCGCCAGCAATATCGGCGGCGCGAGCTCCTATAATTCACCCCTCCACTTT. Protein sequence: CASNIGGASSYNSPLHF.

This clonotype was detected a few times. This chain connects TRBV7-3 to TRBJ2-6; D gene ambiguous. The CDR3 runs to 13 residues. V lost 2 bases and J lost 7, with 6 bases in between. CDR1 SGHTA and CDR2 FQGTGA come from the germline V gene. The CDR3 bases are TGTGCCAGCAGCTTAGGTGTAGCCAACGTCCTGACTTTC. Translation gives CASSLGVANVLTF.

This clonotype appeared many times. J is TRBJ1-4 and V is TRBV25-1; D possibly corresponds to TRBD1 (5 bases). This CDR3 is built from 13 residues. The ends were cut back, 1 base at V and 8 bases at J, with 8 bases in the middle. CDR1 MGHDK and CDR2 SYGVNS come from the germline V gene. The CDR3 here is CASSEWGGEKLFF. The CDR3 region has the DNA TGTGCCAGCAGTGAATGGGGGGGGGAAAAACTGTTTTTT.

In this sample, this clonotype turned up many times. The chain is built from TRBV12-3 or TRBV12-4 and TRBJ1-1; the D is unclear. V was pared by 7 bases and J by 1 base, with 10 bases between. This CDR3 is built from 13 residues. The DNA for the CDR3 is TGTGCCAGCACCCCAACCCGGAACACTGAAGCTTTCTTT. This translates into CASTPTRNTEAFF.

This clonotype showed up many times. The CDR3 here is CASSHNEQRAYEQYF. In DNA, the CDR3 is TGTGCCAGCAGCCACAACGAGCAGAGAGCCTACGAGCAGTACTTC. The chain joins TRBV3-1 to TRBJ2-7; D remains unclear. Germline lookup yields CDR1 LGHDT and CDR2 YNNKEL (reference sequence). Between the trimmed V and J ends, which lost 3 bases and 2 bases, there was a span of 14 bases. The CDR3 is 15 residues long.

This clonotype came up a few times. This chain joins TRBV7-9 and TRBJ2-7, with D possibly matching TRBD1 (6 bases). The germline CDR1 and CDR2 sequences are SEHNR and FQNEAQ (reference sequence). CDR3 size: 17 residues. V was shortened by 0 bases and J by 7 bases, with 22 bases between the two germline ends. The CDR3 nucleotides read TGTGCCAGCAGCTTAGCCTTTACGGGACATCACGACCAGGAGCAGTACTTC. The encoded protein is CASSLAFTGHHDQEQYF.

This clonotype was counted many times. The rearrangement uses TRBV20-1 and TRBJ2-3; D call uncertain. Looked up from germline, CDR1 is DFQATT and CDR2 is SNEGSKA (reference sequence). The V and J ends lost 0 bases and 2 bases respectively, with 9 bases between them. CDR3 length: 14 residues. CDR3 loop: CSAREQLNTDTQYF. The CDR3 nucleotides read TGCAGTGCTAGAGAACAGCTAAACACAGATACGCAGTATTTT.

This clonotype was seen a few times. The rearrangement joins TRBV11-2 to TRBJ2-1; tentative D call: TRBD1 (7 bases). V shed 1 base and J shed 7 bases, with 23 bases lying between them. This CDR3 has 18 amino acids. Germline CDR1 SGHAT, CDR2 FQNNGV. The CDR3 bases are TGTGCCAGCAGCTTAGGTGTTCAGGGGGGCCGGTTTTCAAATGAGCAGTTCTTC. Translated: CASSLGVQGGRFSNEQFF.

This clonotype was seen repeatedly, ten times or more. The chain recombines TRBV11-2 with TRBJ1-6; D perhaps matches TRBD1 (6 bases). Germline lookup yields CDR1 SGHAT and CDR2 FQNNGV. CDR3 length equals 14 residues. Trimming removed 1 base at V and 7 bases at J, with 8 bases between. CDR3 coding DNA: TGTGCCAGCAGCTTAGTACAGGGAAATTCACCCCTCCACTTT. Its protein is CASSLVQGNSPLHF.

This clonotype was found a few times. This sequence joins TRBV11-2 and TRBJ1-2, with 7 bases that match TRBD1. The length of the CDR3 is 16 residues. V dropped 2 bases and J dropped 0; count of bases not matched to a gene: 6. Germline CDR1 and CDR2: SGHAT and FQNNGV. CDR3 nucleotides: TGTGCCAGCAGCTTATGGGACAGAGTATCTAACTATGGCTACACCTTC. Translated: CASSLWDRVSNYGYTF.

The V and J genes are TRBV19 and TRBJ2-7, with 7 bases lining up with TRBD2. This CDR3 is 13 amino acids long. Germline trimming cut 5 bases from V and 5 bases from J; bases unmatched to any gene: 6. The V gene's germline CDR1 is LNHDA and CDR2 SQIVND (reference sequence). The DNA of the CDR3 is TGTGCCAGTAGTGTGCGGGGGAGAGACGAGCAGTACTTC. Translation gives CASSVRGRDEQYF.

The V gene is TRBV7-9, the J gene TRBJ2-2; D unclear. Germline V lookup: CDR1 SEHNR, CDR2 FQNEAQ (reference sequence). Trimming removed 1 base at V and 0 bases at J, with 18 bases between. This CDR3 has 19 residues. The CDR3 sequence: CASSLVLGSGPANTGELFF. CDR3 DNA: TGTGCCAGCAGCTTAGTCCTGGGGTCTGGGCCCGCGAACACCGGGGAGCTGTTTTTT.

This clonotype has just a few counts. J is TRBJ1-1 and V is TRBV5-1, with 10 nucleotides matching TRBD1. V shed 3 bases, J shed 0 bases, and the junction held 8 bases outside the gene matches. CDR1 SGHRS and CDR2 YFSETQ come from the germline V gene. This CDR3 is 17 amino acids long. The CDR3 is CASSWVLGQGLNTEAFF. The CDR3 nucleotides read TGCGCCAGCAGCTGGGTTTTGGGACAGGGGCTGAACACTGAAGCTTTCTTT.

There are a few counts of this clonotype. The rearrangement joins TRBV5-1 to TRBJ1-4; D is perhaps TRBD1 (6 bases). V was trimmed by 2 bases and J by 8 bases, leaving 10 bases between them. This CDR3 comprises 13 residues. Germline values: CDR1 SGHRS, CDR2 YFSETQ. CDR3 loop: CASSFGTSEKLFF. The CDR3 coding sequence is TGCGCCAGCAGCTTCGGGACAAGCGAAAAACTGTTTTTT.

The sample holds many counts of this clonotype. The chain has TRBV20-1 and TRBJ1-1; D remains ambiguous. The CDR3 consists of 19 residues. V was pared by 5 bases and J by 1 base, with 29 bases between. In germline, CDR1 is DFQATT, CDR2 SNEGSKA (reference sequence). CDR3 sequence reads: CSAPKDRPGIEWRNTEAFF. DNA of the CDR3: TGCAGTGCTCCGAAAGACCGACCGGGGATAGAGTGGCGGAACACTGAAGCTTTCTTT.

In its sample, this clonotype was seen many times. This rearrangement joins TRBV20-1 to TRBJ2-1; a possible D gene is TRBD2 (6 bases). Germline V CDR1 and CDR2: DFQATT, SNEGSKA (reference sequence). CDR3 size: 14 residues. V was trimmed by 5 bases and J by 9 bases, leaving 20 bases between them. CDR3 loop: CSALPGPTRGEQFF. CDR3 sequence (DNA): TGCAGTGCTCTCCCGGGACCCACGCGGGGTGAGCAGTTCTTC.

This clonotype was observed many times. The rearrangement links TRBV6-1 to TRBJ1-6, with 7 bases aligning to TRBD1. Germline assignment: CDR1 MNHNS and CDR2 SASEGT. The V gene end was trimmed by 9 bases and the J gene end by 13 bases; junction bases not matched to a gene: 15. The length of the CDR3 is 14 residues. The CDR3 nucleotides read TGTGCCAGTAGGCCGGGGACAGTCAATTGGCCCCTCCACTTT. Amino acids: CASRPGTVNWPLHF.

This clonotype was detected ten times or more. The V gene is TRBV2, the J gene TRBJ2-5, with D perhaps matching TRBD1 or TRBD2 (5 bases each). V lost 8 bases to trimming and J lost 1 base, with 8 bases between them. Germline V gene lookup returns CDR1 SNHLY and CDR2 FYNNEI. This CDR3 contains 12 residues. The CDR3 DNA sequence: TGTGCCAGCTGGGGGACCCAAGAGACCCAGTACTTC. The encoded protein is CASWGTQETQYF.

This chain joins TRBV2 and TRBJ1-4; 9 bases agree with TRBD1. In germline, CDR1 is SNHLY, CDR2 FYNNEI. This CDR3 is built from 15 residues. V dropped 5 bases and J dropped 10; count of bases not matched to a gene: 11. The CDR3 nucleotides are TGTGCCAGCAGTCGGGACAGGGTTCTATACGGAAAACTGTTTTTT. This gives the protein CASSRDRVLYGKLFF.

This clonotype came up many times. V gene TRBV7-9 combines with J gene TRBJ1-5, with a possible D match to TRBD1 (5 bases). There are 13 residues in the CDR3. Trimming cost V 5 bases and J 8 bases, with 13 bases left between them. Looked up from germline, CDR1 is SEHNR and CDR2 is FQNEAQ (reference sequence). The CDR3 reads CASSPREMEPQHF. CDR3 nucleotides: TGTGCCAGCAGCCCCAGGGAAATGGAGCCCCAGCATTTT.